This is a list of T cell receptor beta chains from one sample in a study of shared clonotypes between healthy human individuals. Method: immunoSEQ multiplex PCR; TCRdb's copy keeps in-frame clones and lacks some. The table lists hundreds of thousands of clones, 96% of them singletons. Sequenced: naive CD8+ T cells sorted from blood. Receptors originate from a woman in her 30s in good health. Each CDR3 is given with its conserved first and last residue.

TRBJ2-1,15,TRBV14,CASSPRLAGWNEQFF
TRBJ1-2,15,TRBV5-1,CASSLAAGSDPGYTF
TRBJ1-2,13,TRBV16,CASSQWDLYGYTF
TRBJ2-2,15,TRBV5-1,CASSLLQGGTGELFF
TRBJ2-3,17,TRBV5-8,CASSLGVAGLGTDTQYF
TRBJ2-6,16,TRBV28,CASSSTASSGANVLTF
TRBJ2-7,15,TRBV4-1,CASSPRDSISYEQYF
TRBJ2-3,14,TRBV27,CASSERESTDTQYF
TRBJ2-7,14,TRBV7-2,CASSWGLVLNEQYF
TRBJ2-1,13,TRBV14,CASSQEGGREQFF
TRBJ2-5,16,TRBV5-6,CASSLAVSGSRKTQYF
TRBJ2-1,13,TRBV9,CASSVVAYNEQFF
TRBJ2-5,15,TRBV7-2,CASSYAGDVQETQYF
TRBJ2-7,14,TRBV14,CASSQEGRDYEQYF
TRBJ1-1,16,TRBV28,CASSLGQSTGYTEAFF
TRBJ2-1,14,TRBV11-2,CASEWPGGGGEQFF
TRBJ1-4,16,TRBV7-6,CASSPGDRGLNEKLFF
TRBJ2-3,15,TRBV5-1,CASSLEGSSTDTQYF
TRBJ2-5,14,TRBV4-1,CASSQAQGQETQYF
TRBJ1-1,12,TRBV30,CACAEGSTEAFF
TRBJ1-5,14,TRBV9,CASSSDRGGQPQHF
TRBJ2-1,15,TRBV28,CAIRRLAEVYNEQFF
TRBJ2-7,13,TRBV11-1,CASSLVGAYEQYF
TRBJ2-1,13,TRBV2,CASSEALANEQFF